This TCR beta chain was observed in a study of blood T cell repertoires in COVID-19. Across the whole study: Specimens from acute and convalescent COVID-19 originated in the United States, Italy and Spain.

The CDR3 has 16 amino acids. Trimming took 0 bases from V and 0 from J; bases not matched to a gene: 3. Germline loops: CDR1 SGDLS, CDR2 YYNGEE. Original data processing: Using reference gene primer amplification, nucleated cell counts were estimated. Only in-frame clones appear in the TCRdb table, and some are missing; sequencing was by immunoSEQ multiplex PCR. Clone size and V and J calls were adopted from that table, with D and trimming inferred from the DNA. The repertoire holds about 130,000 clones, with around four fifths as singletons. The TCR comes from a man in his fifties or sixties with acute or convalescent COVID-19. The sequencing input was peripheral blood. The chain combines TRBV9 with TRBJ2-3, with TRBD2 matching 8 bases. The CDR3 loop is CASSVAPGGSTDTQYF. DNA of the CDR3: TGTGCCAGCAGCGTAGCCCCGGGGGGGAGCACAGATACGCAGTATTTT.